This passage covers 8 T cell receptor beta chains from one sample sequenced in a study of blood T cells in healthy people across ages. Using a J-beta primer mix together with a sample-barcoded 5' primer, a second PCR was run for roughly 6 to 11 cycles. MiXCR, applied by TCRdb to the 5' RACE reads, yields one record per CDR3 protein. The sample has about 760,000 distinct CDR3 sequences, around a quarter seen once. The data were also submitted as part of a second study, on T cells of mothers and their children.

Sequencing input: blood. The receptors stem from a boy aged 5 to 17 in good health.

V gene TRBV4-3 combines with J gene TRBJ1-2; D is ambiguous. CDR1 LGHNA and CDR2 YSLEER come from the germline V gene. V was pared by 0 bases and J by 1 base, with 6 bases between. This CDR3 is 14 amino acids long. The CDR3 spells CASSQERVNYGYTF. CDR3 bases: TGCGCCAGCAGCCAAGAACGGGTTAACTATGGCTACACCTTC.

CDR3 DNA: TGCAGCGTTGGTCAGAACCGTGGCTCCTACGAGCAGTACTTC. Its translation: CSVGQNRGSYEQYF. The rearrangement uses TRBV29-1 and TRBJ2-7, with D unclear. The germline CDR1 and CDR2 sequences are SQVTM and ANQGSEA. This CDR3 comprises 14 residues. V lost 4 bases, J lost 0 bases, and 13 bases lay in between.

The CDR3 region has the DNA TGCGCCAGCAGCTTGGAAAGGGTAGAGGCTGAAGCTTTCTTT. Amino acids: CASSLERVEAEAFF. The chain couples TRBV5-1 to TRBJ1-1; D gene unclear. This CDR3 is built from 14 residues. The ends were cut back, 0 bases at V and 6 bases at J, with 12 bases in the middle. Germline values: CDR1 SGHRS, CDR2 YFSETQ.

The rearrangement uses TRBV7-2 and TRBJ2-5; D gene ambiguous. CDR1 and CDR2 (germline): SGHTA, FQGNSA. The CDR3 sequence is 13 residues long. Trimming shortened V by 5 bases and J by 5 bases, and 12 bases separated the two germline ends. The CDR3 bases are TGTGCCAGCAGCGTACGATACTGGGAGACCCAGTACTTC. It is translated as CASSVRYWETQYF.

There are a few counts of this clonotype. The V and J genes are TRBV29-1 and TRBJ2-3; D gene unclear. The V end lost 0 bases, the J end lost 4 bases, and 14 bases lay between the germline ends. Germline V gene lookup returns CDR1 SQVTM and CDR2 ANQGSEA. The CDR3 contains 15 residues. The CDR3 region has the DNA TGCAGCGTTGAAGACCCTTTTCGGTACTCAGATACGCAGTATTTT. It encodes CSVEDPFRYSDTQYF.

The V gene is TRBV7-9, the J gene TRBJ2-5, with TRBD1 identical over 10 bases. TRBJ2-7 explains the end of the DNA better; the J call may be wrong. The CDR3 length is 16 residues. Germline CDR1 is SEHNR and CDR2 is FQNEAQ (reference sequence). The CDR3 DNA is TGTGCCAGCAGCCATCCCCGGACAGGGGGGGACTACGAGCAGTACTTC. It codes for CASSHPRTGGDYEQYF.

The V gene is TRBV4-1, the J gene TRBJ2-5, with 10 bases identical to TRBD2. The J call may be mistaken, given a closer DNA end match to TRBJ2-1. Germline V gene lookup returns CDR1 MGHRA and CDR2 YSYEKL. The CDR3 extends over 14 amino acids. The CDR3 reads CASSPSGRPEEQFF. CDR3 DNA: TGCGCCAGCAGCCCTAGCGGGAGACCTGAGGAGCAGTTCTTC.

This clonotype has more than one count but fewer than ten. V and J are TRBV28 and TRBJ1-2; D remains unclear. The length of the CDR3 is 15 residues. The V gene lost 3 bases and the J gene lost 4 bases, with 15 bases spanning the gap. CDR1 MDHEN and CDR2 SYDVKM come from the germline V gene. CDR3 nucleotides: TGTGCCAGCAGTTTTCGACCGGACGGAGCCTATGGCTACACCTTC. The encoded protein is CASSFRPDGAYGYTF.